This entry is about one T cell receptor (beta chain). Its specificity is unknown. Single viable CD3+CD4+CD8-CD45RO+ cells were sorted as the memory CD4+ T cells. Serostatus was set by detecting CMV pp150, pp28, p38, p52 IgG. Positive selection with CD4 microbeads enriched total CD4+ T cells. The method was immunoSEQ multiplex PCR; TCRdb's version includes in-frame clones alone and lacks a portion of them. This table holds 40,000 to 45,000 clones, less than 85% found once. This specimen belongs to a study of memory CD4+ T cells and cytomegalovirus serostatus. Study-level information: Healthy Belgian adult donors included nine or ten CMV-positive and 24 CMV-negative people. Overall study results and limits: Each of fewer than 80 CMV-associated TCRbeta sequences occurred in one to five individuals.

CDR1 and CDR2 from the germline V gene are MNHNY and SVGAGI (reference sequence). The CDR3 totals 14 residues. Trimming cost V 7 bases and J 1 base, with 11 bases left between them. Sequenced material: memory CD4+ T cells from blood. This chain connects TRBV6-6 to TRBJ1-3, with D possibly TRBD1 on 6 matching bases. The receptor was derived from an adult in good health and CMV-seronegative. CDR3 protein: CASNEQGSGNTIYF. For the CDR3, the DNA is TGTGCCAGCAACGAACAGGGATCTGGAAACACCATATATTTT.